This TCR beta chain is from a study of cytomegalovirus exposure and HLA in healthy donors. General study points: A few chains tied to CMV proved CMV antigen-specific in vitro. Fewer N-insertions (relative to the roughly 730-donor mean) were reportedly seen in an Asian-associated ancestry cluster in a later analysis.

Germline assignment: CDR1 LNHDA and CDR2 SQIVND (reference sequence). Trimming pared 3 bases from V and 8 bases from J, leaving 11 bases between. CDR3 length equals 13 residues. About this clone: Its antigen remains unknown.

Researchers ran the PCR with 60 Vbeta and 13 Jbeta primers. Measured with immunoSEQ multiplex PCR; TCRdb has only the in-frame clones, and not every one. In the table there are 130,000 to 150,000 clones, approximately 80% of which are singletons. The sample was PBMCs. This TCR came from a man aged 40-49 years in good health and CMV-seropositive. The chain carries TRBV19 and TRBJ1-3; no clear D. CDR3 residues: CASSIAGSDTIYF. The CDR3 region has the DNA TGTGCCAGTAGTATTGCGGGGTCGGACACCATATATTTT. Combining the CDR3 with reference TRBV19 and TRBJ1-3 gives the whole variable domain DGGITQSPKYLFRKEGQNVTLSCEQNLNHDAMYWYRQDPGQGLRLIYYSQIVNDFQKGDIAEGYSVSREKKESFPLTVTSAQKNPTAFYLCASSIAGSDTIYFGEGSWLTVV.